What follows are 21 T cell receptor beta chains derived from one specimen sequenced in a study of identical twins' blood T cells (dated by TCRdb to the early 2010s). The receptor library was made with 5' RACE. Sequencing was carried out with an Illumina Genome Analyzer IIx. The public reads were reprocessed in TCRdb via fastp at Q25 and MiXCR, keeping in-frame beta chains. Rows with a matching CDR3 protein are joined into one entry that keeps the most common DNA and genes. For this sample there are fewer than 450,000 distinct CDR3 sequences; roughly 27% appear just once. The ten largest account for around 5.6% of the sample. Sequences were obtained from PBMCs. These receptors originate from a woman aged 18-50 years in good health.

This rearrangement joins TRBV24-1 to TRBJ2-1, with 7 bases aligning to TRBD2. After removal of 9 bases from V and 0 bases from J, the junction contained 10 bases not matched to a gene. The CDR3 runs 16 residues. CDR1 and CDR2 (germline): KGHDR, SFDVKD. The CDR3 sequence: CATPTSDHSSYNEQFF. The CDR3 bases are TGTGCCACCCCTACTAGCGACCACTCCTCCTACAATGAGCAGTTCTTC.

This clonotype was observed a handful of times. This chain uses TRBV27 with TRBJ1-1; D is ambiguous. Germline V lookup: CDR1 MNHEY, CDR2 SMNVEV (reference sequence). Trimming took off 7 bases at V and 4 bases at J, with 13 bases between the two ends. The CDR3 runs 13 residues. CDR3 DNA sequence: TGTGCCAGCATCCAAGGGATGGGCACTGAAGCTTTCTTT. Protein product: CASIQGMGTEAFF.

The gene calls are TRBV7-2 and TRBJ2-1; tentative D call: TRBD2 (6 bases). The CDR3 totals 15 residues. Germline V gene lookup returns CDR1 SGHTA and CDR2 FQGNSA. Between the trimmed V and J ends, which lost 5 bases and 2 bases, there was a span of 13 bases. CDR3 sequence (DNA): TGTGCCAGCAGCCTTTATAGCGGCACCTACAATGAGCAGTTCTTC. Encoded protein: CASSLYSGTYNEQFF. The variable domain in full, with the rest retrieved from reference TRBV7-2 and TRBJ2-1, is GAGVSQSPSNKVTEKGKDVELRCDPISGHTALYWYRQSLGQGLEFLIYFQGNSAPDKSGLPSDRFSAERTGGSVSTLTIQRTQQEDSAVYLCASSLYSGTYNEQFFGPGTRLTVL.

This chain uses TRBV5-1 with TRBJ1-3, with D possibly TRBD1 on 5 matching bases. The length of the CDR3 is 15 residues. The V gene's germline CDR1 is SGHRS and CDR2 YFSETQ. With 4 bases removed from V and 0 bases from J, the gap between germline ends came to 11 bases. CDR3 sequence: CASSRDVSSGNTIYF. The CDR3 coding sequence is TGCGCCAGCAGCCGGGACGTTAGCTCTGGAAACACCATATATTTT. Full variable domain (missing parts from reference TRBV5-1 and TRBJ1-3): KAGVTQTPRYLIKTRGQQVTLSCSPISGHRSVSWYQQTPGQGLQFLFEYFSETQRNKGNFPGRFSGRQFSNSRSEMNVSTLELGDSALYLCASSRDVSSGNTIYFGEGSWLTVV.

The J gene is TRBJ2-1, the V gene TRBV5-1; 10 nucleotides match TRBD2. Looked up from germline, CDR1 is SGHRS and CDR2 is YFSETQ. This CDR3 has 14 amino acids. V shed 4 bases and J 6 bases; nucleotides not matched to a gene: 4. The CDR3 protein is CASSPLAGGNEQFF. Here the CDR3 DNA reads TGCGCCAGCAGCCCGTTAGCGGGAGGCAATGAGCAGTTCTTC.

There are many counts of this clonotype. The V gene is TRBV6-2 or TRBV6-3, the J gene TRBJ2-7; D possibly uses TRBD1 or TRBD2 (6 bases each). The CDR3 runs to 17 residues. The V end was cut by 4 bases, the J end by 3 bases, with 22 bases between. CDR1 and CDR2 from the germline V gene are MNHEY and SVGEGT. CDR3 nucleotide sequence: TGTGCCAGCAGTTCACCGCGAGGGGGGACGTTGGACTACGAGCAGTACTTC. Protein product: CASSSPRGGTLDYEQYF.

This clonotype was recorded a few times. This sequence joins TRBV12-3 or TRBV12-4 and TRBJ1-1; D remains ambiguous. With 7 bases removed from V and 3 bases from J, the gap between germline ends came to 6 bases. This CDR3 comprises 11 residues. In DNA, the CDR3 is TGTGCCAGCACCCAAGACACTGAAGCTTTCTTT. This gives the protein CASTQDTEAFF.

The chain combines TRBV6-4 with TRBJ2-3; D remains ambiguous. V lost 5 bases to trimming and J lost 5 bases, with 11 bases between them. This CDR3 region has 13 residues. Per the germline V gene, CDR1 is MRHNA and CDR2 is SNTAGT. Here the CDR3 reads CASSPHLEDTQYF. In nucleotides, the CDR3 is TGTGCCAGCAGTCCCCACTTAGAAGATACGCAGTATTTT.

Of note for this clonotype: Its ends do not fully match the called genes, so a read error is possible. V is TRBV9 and J is TRBJ1-1; a weak D match, TRBD1 (6 bases). CDR1 and CDR2 (germline): SGDLS, YYNGEE. This CDR3 is built from 14 residues. The CDR3 DNA follows: TGTGCCATCAGCGCCACAGGGTTGGTGACTGAAGCTTTCTTT. This translates into CAISATGLVTEAFF.

This clonotype was seen a handful of times. This chain joins TRBV9 and TRBJ2-2; 7 bases match TRBD1. Trimming took 0 bases from V and 6 from J; bases not matched to a gene: 14. This CDR3 is built from 18 residues. CDR1 and CDR2 from the germline V gene are SGDLS and YYNGEE. The CDR3: CASSVAIPQGVDSGELFF. The CDR3 coding sequence is TGTGCCAGCAGCGTAGCTATCCCGCAGGGGGTAGATTCCGGGGAGCTGTTTTTT.

As regards this clonotype: Being one base from a much bigger clone, this may be a read error. The chain links TRBV29-1 to TRBJ2-3, with 13 bases identical to TRBD2. CDR1 and CDR2 from the germline V gene are SQVTM and ANQGSEA. This CDR3 contains 19 residues. V dropped 0 bases and J dropped 4; count of bases not matched to a gene: 13. CDR3: CSVEDQGGLAGLRPDTQYF. The CDR3 nucleotides are TGCAGCGTTGAAGATCAAGGGGGACTAGCGGGATTAAGACCAGATACGCAGTATTTT.

This clonotype was counted at least ten times. This rearrangement joins TRBV20-1 to TRBJ1-1; D is possibly TRBD1 (5 bases). The CDR3 is 14 amino acids. Trimming removed 2 bases at V and 3 bases at J, with 13 bases between. Germline V gene lookup returns CDR1 DFQATT and CDR2 SNEGSKA (reference sequence). The CDR3 coding sequence is TGCAGTGCTAGAAGGTCTGGGGGTGACACTGAAGCTTTCTTT. It is translated as CSARRSGGDTEAFF.

This chain links TRBV11-2 with TRBJ1-2; possibly TRBD1 for D (6 bases). This CDR3 has 14 residues. Germline-derived CDR1 and CDR2 are SGHAT and FQNNGV. V was shortened by 4 bases and J by 2 bases, with 11 bases between the two germline ends. The chain's CDR3 is CASSSRGQNYGYTF. DNA for the CDR3: TGTGCCAGCAGCTCAAGGGGACAAAACTATGGCTACACCTTC.

The sample holds many counts of this clonotype. The chain is built from TRBV24-1 and TRBJ2-5, with D possibly called TRBD1 or TRBD2 (6 bases each). Trimming removed 7 bases at V and 5 bases at J, with 13 bases between. Germline V gene lookup returns CDR1 KGHDR and CDR2 SFDVKD. CDR3 length equals 13 residues. CDR3 region: CATRRGPGETQYF. The CDR3 DNA reads as TGTGCCACCAGACGGGGGCCGGGCGAGACCCAGTACTTC.

A word on this clonotype: The junction departs from the called germline gene at one end, perhaps through a read error. The chain carries TRBV19 and TRBJ1-2, with D unresolved. This CDR3 region has 12 residues. In germline, CDR1 is LNHDA, CDR2 SQIVND (reference sequence). In DNA, the CDR3 is TGTGCCAGTGACGAGGGATCTTATGACTACACCTTC. It yields the protein CASDEGSYDYTF.

V gene TRBV9 combines with J gene TRBJ1-1; D gene unclear. This CDR3 has 14 amino acids. Trimming cost V 2 bases and J 1 base, with 9 bases left between them. Germline V lookup: CDR1 SGDLS, CDR2 YYNGEE. The CDR3 loop reads CASSVGLGNTEAFF. CDR3 bases: TGTGCCAGCAGCGTCGGATTGGGGAACACTGAAGCTTTCTTT.

CDR3 coding DNA: TGTGCCAGCAGCCCCAGTGGGGGGCGGGGCACAGATACGCAGTATTTT. This encodes CASSPSGGRGTDTQYF. V is TRBV9 and J is TRBJ2-3; D assignment may be TRBD1 or TRBD2 (6 bases each). The CDR3 spans 16 residues. The V and J ends lost 4 bases and 1 base respectively, with 16 bases between them. Germline V lookup: CDR1 SGDLS, CDR2 YYNGEE.

Comment on this clonotype: This may arise from a read error, as a much more abundant clone is one base away. The CDR3 sequence is CAGSISGQIYGYTF. The CDR3 nucleotides are TGTGCCGGTAGTATTTCGGGACAGATCTATGGCTACACCTTC. The J gene is TRBJ1-2, the V gene TRBV19; 7 bases match TRBD1. The CDR3 has 14 residues. Germline V gene lookup returns CDR1 LNHDA and CDR2 SQIVND (reference sequence).

Of note for this clonotype: Sequence at one end of the junction differs from germline and may be a read error. This rearrangement joins TRBV5-5 to TRBJ2-5, with TRBD2 identical over 9 bases. Germline loops: CDR1 SGHKS, CDR2 YYEKEE (reference sequence). The CDR3 extends over 14 amino acids. The CDR3 spells CASNLIAGVETQYF. The CDR3 DNA reads TGTGCCAGCAACTTGATAGCGGGAGTGGAGACCCAGTACTTC.

V usage is TRBV7-9 and J usage is TRBJ2-2, with D tentatively TRBD1 or TRBD2 (5 bases each). Germline-derived CDR1 and CDR2 are SEHNR and FQNEAQ (reference sequence). The CDR3 covers 14 residues. Deletions cut 5 bases from V and 7 bases from J, with 14 bases between. CDR3: CASSNRGEHGELFF. CDR3 in DNA: TGTGCCAGCAGCAACCGAGGGGAACACGGGGAGCTGTTTTTT.

This rearrangement joins TRBV29-1 to TRBJ2-3; D is ambiguous. The V and J ends lost 5 bases and 4 bases respectively, with 16 bases between them. Germline CDR1 SQVTM, CDR2 ANQGSEA. The length of the CDR3 is 14 residues. As DNA, the CDR3 is TGCAGCGTTACCCGGGCCAATGAGGCAGATACGCAGTATTTT. This translates into CSVTRANEADTQYF.